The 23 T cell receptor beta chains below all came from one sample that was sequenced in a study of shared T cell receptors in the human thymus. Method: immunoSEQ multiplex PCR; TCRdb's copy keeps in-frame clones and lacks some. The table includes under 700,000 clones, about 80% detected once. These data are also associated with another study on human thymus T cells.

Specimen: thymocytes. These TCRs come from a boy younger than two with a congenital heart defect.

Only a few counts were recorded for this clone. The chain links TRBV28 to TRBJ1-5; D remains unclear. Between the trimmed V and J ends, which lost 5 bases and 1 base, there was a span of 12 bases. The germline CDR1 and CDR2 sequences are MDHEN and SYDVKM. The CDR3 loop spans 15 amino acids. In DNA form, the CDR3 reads TGTGCCAGCAGTGAAATTTACAGAAGCAATCAGCCCCAGCATTTT. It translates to CASSEIYRSNQPQHF.

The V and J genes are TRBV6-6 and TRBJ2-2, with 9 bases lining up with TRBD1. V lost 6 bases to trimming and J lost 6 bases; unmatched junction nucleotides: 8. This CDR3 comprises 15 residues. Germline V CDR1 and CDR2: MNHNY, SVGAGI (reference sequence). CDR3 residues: CASRVRDRVPGELFF. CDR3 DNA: TGTGCCAGCAGAGTCCGGGACAGGGTCCCCGGGGAGCTGTTTTTT.

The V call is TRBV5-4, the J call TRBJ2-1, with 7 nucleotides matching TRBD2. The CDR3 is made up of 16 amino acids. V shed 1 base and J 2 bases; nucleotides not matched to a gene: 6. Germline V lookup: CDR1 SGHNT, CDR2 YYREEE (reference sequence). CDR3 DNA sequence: TGTGCCAGCAGCTTGTCTCTAGCGGAACCCTACAATGAGCAGTTCTTC. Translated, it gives CASSLSLAEPYNEQFF. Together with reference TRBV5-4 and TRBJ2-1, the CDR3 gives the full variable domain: ETGVTQSPTHLIKTRGQQVTLRCSSQSGHNTVSWYQQALGQGPQFIFQYYREEENGRGNFPPRFSGLQFPNYSSELNVNALELDDSALYLCASSLSLAEPYNEQFFGPGTRLTVL.

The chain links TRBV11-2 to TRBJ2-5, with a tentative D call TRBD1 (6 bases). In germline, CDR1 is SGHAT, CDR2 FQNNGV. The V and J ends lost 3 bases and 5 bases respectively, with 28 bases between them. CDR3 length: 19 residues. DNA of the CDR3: TGTGCCAGCAGCTTTGAAGGGGGTGCGACTCTAAAGGCTTGTGAGACCCAGTACTTC. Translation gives CASSFEGGATLKACETQYF.

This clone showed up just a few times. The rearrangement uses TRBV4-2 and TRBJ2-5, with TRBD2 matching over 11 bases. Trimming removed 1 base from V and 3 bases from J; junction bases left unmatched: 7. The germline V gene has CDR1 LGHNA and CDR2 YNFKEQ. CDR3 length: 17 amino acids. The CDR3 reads CASSQGLAGGPKETQYF. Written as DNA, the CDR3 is TGTGCCAGCAGCCAAGGGCTAGCGGGAGGACCGAAAGAGACCCAGTACTTC.

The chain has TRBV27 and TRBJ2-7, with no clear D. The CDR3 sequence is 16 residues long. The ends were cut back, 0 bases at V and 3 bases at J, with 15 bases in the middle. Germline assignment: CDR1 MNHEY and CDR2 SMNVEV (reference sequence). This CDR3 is CASSLSRQVQVYEQYF. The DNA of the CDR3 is TGTGCCAGCAGTTTATCCCGCCAGGTTCAAGTCTACGAGCAGTACTTC.

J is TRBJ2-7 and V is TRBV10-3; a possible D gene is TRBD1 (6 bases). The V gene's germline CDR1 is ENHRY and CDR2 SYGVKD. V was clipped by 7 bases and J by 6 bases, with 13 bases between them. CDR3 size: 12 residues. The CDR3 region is CAITDRKTEQYF. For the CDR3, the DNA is TGTGCCATCACGGACAGAAAGACCGAGCAGTACTTC.

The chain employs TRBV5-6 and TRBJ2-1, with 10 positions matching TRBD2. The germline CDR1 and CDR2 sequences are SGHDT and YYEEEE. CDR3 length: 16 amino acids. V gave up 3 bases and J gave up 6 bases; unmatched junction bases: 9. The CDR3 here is CASSSGGASGSNEQFF. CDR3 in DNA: TGTGCCAGCAGCTCGGGGGGGGCTAGCGGGAGCAATGAGCAGTTCTTC.

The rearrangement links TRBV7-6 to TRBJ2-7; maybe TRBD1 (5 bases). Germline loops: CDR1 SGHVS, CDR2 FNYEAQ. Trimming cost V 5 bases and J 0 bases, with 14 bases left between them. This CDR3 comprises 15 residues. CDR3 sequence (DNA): TGTGCCAGCAGCCCCGACAGAATATACTCCTACGAGCAGTACTTC. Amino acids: CASSPDRIYSYEQYF.

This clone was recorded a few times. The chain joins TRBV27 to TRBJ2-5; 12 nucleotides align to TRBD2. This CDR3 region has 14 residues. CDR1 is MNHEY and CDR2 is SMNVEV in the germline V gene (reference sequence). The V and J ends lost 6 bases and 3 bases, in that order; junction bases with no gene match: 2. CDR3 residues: CASRTSGRKETQYF. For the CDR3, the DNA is TGTGCCAGCAGAACTAGCGGGAGGAAAGAGACCCAGTACTTC.

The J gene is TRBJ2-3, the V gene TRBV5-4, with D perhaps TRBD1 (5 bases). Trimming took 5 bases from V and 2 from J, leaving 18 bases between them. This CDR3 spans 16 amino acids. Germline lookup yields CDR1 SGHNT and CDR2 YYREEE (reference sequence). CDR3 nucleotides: TGTGCCAGCAGTTTTGGAAGAGACAGAAACACAGATACGCAGTATTTT. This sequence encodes CASSFGRDRNTDTQYF.

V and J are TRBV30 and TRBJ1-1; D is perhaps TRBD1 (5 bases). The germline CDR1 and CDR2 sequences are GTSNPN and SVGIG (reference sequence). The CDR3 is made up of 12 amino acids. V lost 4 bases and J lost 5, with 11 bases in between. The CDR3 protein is CAWTWGDTEAFF. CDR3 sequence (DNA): TGTGCCTGGACGTGGGGGGATACTGAAGCTTTCTTT.

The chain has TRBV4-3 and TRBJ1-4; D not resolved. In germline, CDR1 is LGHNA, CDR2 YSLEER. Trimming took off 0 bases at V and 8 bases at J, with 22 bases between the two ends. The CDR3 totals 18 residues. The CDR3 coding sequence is TGCGCCAGCAGCCAAGATCGATTATTTGTGGGAGAAGAAGAAAAACTGTTTTTT. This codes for CASSQDRLFVGEEEKLFF.

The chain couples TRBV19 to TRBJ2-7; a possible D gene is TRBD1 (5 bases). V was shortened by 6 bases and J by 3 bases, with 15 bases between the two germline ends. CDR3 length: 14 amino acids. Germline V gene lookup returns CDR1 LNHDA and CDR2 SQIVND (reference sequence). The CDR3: CASSRQPINYEQYF. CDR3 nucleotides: TGTGCCAGTAGCCGACAGCCTATTAACTACGAGCAGTACTTC.

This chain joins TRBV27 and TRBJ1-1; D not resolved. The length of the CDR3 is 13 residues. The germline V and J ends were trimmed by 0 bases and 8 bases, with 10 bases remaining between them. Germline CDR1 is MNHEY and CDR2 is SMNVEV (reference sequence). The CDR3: CASSLSVKSEAFF. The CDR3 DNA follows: TGTGCCAGCAGTTTATCGGTGAAGAGCGAAGCTTTCTTT.

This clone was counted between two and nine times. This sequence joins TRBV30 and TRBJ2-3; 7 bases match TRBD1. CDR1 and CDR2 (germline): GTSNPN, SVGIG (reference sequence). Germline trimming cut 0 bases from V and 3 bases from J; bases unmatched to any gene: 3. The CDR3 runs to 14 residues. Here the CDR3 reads CAWSVKQGTDTQYF. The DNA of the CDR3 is TGTGCCTGGAGTGTAAAACAGGGGACAGATACGCAGTATTTT.

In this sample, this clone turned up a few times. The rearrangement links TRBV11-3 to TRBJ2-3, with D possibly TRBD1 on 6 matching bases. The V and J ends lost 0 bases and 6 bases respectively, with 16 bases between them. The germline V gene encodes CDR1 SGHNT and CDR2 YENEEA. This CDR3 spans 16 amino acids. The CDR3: CASSLDLRPGADTQYF. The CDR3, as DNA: TGTGCCAGCAGCTTAGATCTCCGGCCAGGGGCGGATACGCAGTATTTT.

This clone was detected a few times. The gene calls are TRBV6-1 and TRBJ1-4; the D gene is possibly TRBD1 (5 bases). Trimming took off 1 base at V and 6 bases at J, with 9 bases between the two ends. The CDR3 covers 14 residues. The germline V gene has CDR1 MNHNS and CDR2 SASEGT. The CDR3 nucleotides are TGTGCCAGCAGTGAAGGCAGGGTCGATGAAAAACTGTTTTTT. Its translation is CASSEGRVDEKLFF.

The CDR3 protein is CAWSRSTGEGVGTGELFF. The DNA of the CDR3 is TGTGCCTGGAGTAGGAGTACGGGGGAGGGAGTGGGCACCGGGGAGCTGTTTTTT. J is TRBJ2-2 and V is TRBV30; 7 nucleotides match TRBD2. The CDR3 sequence is 18 residues long. The J segment lost 4 bases and the V segment lost 2 bases, leaving 16 bases of the junction unmatched. Germline CDR1 is GTSNPN and CDR2 is SVGIG (reference sequence).

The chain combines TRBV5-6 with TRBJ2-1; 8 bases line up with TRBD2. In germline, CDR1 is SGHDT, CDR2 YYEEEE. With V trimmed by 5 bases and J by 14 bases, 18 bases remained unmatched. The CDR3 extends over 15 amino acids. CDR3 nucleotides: TGTGCCAGCAGGTTGCTGGGGAGTGCGGGAGGATTGGAGTTCTTC. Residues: CASRLLGSAGGLEFF.

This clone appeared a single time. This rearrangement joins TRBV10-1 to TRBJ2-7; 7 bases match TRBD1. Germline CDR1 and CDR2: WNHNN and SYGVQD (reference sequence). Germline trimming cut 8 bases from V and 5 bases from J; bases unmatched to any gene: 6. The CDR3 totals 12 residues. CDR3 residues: CASGTALNEQYF. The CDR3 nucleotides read TGCGCCAGCGGGACAGCCCTCAACGAGCAGTACTTC.

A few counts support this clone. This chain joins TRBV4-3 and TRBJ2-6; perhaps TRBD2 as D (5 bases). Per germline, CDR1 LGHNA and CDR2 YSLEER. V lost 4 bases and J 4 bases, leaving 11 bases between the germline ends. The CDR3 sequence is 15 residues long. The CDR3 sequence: CASSPKGGGANVLTF. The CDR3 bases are TGCGCCAGCAGCCCGAAAGGCGGGGGGGCCAACGTCCTGACTTTC.

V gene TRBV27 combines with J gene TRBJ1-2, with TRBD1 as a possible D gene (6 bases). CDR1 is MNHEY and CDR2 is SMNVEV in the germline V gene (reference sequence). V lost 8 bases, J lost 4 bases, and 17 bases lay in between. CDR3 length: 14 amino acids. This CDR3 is CASCPREGGYGYTF. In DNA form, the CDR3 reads TGTGCCAGCTGCCCCCGGGAAGGGGGCTATGGCTACACCTTC.